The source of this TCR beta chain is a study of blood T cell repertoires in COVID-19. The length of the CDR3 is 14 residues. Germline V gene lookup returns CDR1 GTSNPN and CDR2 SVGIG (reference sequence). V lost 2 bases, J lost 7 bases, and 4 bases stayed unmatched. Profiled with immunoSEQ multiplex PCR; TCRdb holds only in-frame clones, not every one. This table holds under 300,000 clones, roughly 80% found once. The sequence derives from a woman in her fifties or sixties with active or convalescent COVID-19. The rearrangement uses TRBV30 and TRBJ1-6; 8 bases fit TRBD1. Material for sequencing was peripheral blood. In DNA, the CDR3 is TGTGCCTGGAGTTCCCGGACAGGGAATTCACCCCTCCACTTT. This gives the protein CAWSSRTGNSPLHF.